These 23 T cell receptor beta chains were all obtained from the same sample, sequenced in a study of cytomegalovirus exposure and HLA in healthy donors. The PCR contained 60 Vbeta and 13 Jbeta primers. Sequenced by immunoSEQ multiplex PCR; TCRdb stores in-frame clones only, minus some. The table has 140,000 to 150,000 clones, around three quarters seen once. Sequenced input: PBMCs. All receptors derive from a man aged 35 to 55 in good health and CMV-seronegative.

CDR3 residues: CASSHTGTGPLDTQYF. In DNA form, the CDR3 reads TGTGCCAGCAGCCATACCGGGACAGGCCCTCTGGATACGCAGTATTTT. This chain joins TRBV7-9 and TRBJ2-3; 8 bases map to TRBD1. Germline V gives CDR1 SEHNR, CDR2 FQNEAQ (reference sequence). The CDR3 covers 16 residues. The V segment lost 5 bases and the J segment 6 bases; nucleotides outside the gene matches: 13.

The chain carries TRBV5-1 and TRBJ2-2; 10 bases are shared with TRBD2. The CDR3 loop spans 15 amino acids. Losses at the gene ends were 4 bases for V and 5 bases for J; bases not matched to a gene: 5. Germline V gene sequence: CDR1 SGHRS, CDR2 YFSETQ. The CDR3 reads CASSDQLAGTGELFF. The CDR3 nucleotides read TGCGCCAGCAGCGATCAACTAGCGGGGACCGGGGAGCTGTTTTTT.

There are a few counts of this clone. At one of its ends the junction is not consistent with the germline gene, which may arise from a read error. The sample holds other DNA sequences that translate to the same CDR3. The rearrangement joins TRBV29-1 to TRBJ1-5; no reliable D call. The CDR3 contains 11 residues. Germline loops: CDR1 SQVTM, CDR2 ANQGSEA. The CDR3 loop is CSVGENQPQNF. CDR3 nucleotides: TGCAGCGTTGGGGAGAATCAGCCCCAGAATTTT.

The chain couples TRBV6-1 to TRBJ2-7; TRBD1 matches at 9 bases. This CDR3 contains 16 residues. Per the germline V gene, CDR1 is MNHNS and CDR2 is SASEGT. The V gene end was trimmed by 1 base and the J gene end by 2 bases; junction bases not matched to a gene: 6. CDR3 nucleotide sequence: TGTGCCAGCAGTGAAGTTTGGGACAGGGTACCCTACGAGCAGTACTTC. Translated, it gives CASSEVWDRVPYEQYF.

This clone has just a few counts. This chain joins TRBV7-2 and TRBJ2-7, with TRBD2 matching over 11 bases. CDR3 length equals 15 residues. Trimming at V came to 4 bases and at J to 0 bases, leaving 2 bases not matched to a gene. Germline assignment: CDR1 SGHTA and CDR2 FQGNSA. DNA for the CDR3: TGTGCCAGCAGCTACACTAGCGGGAGCTCCTACGAGCAGTACTTC. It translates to CASSYTSGSSYEQYF.

CDR3 sequence: CATSRGRSERNGYTF. The DNA of the CDR3 is TGTGCCACCAGCAGAGGGCGGTCGGAGAGGAATGGCTACACCTTC. The gene calls are TRBV15 and TRBJ1-2; no clear D. Trimming removed 1 base at V and 6 bases at J, with 15 bases between. The CDR3 contains 15 residues. The germline V gene encodes CDR1 LNHNV and CDR2 YYDKDF (reference sequence).

Here the CDR3 DNA reads TGTGCCAGCAGCGTAGCAGGGGCGACCTACAATGAGCAGTTCTTC. Translation gives CASSVAGATYNEQFF. The chain uses TRBV9 and TRBJ2-1, with D possibly matching TRBD1 (6 bases). CDR1 and CDR2 from the germline V gene are SGDLS and YYNGEE. V shed 0 bases and J shed 2 bases, with 9 bases lying between them. CDR3 size: 15 residues.

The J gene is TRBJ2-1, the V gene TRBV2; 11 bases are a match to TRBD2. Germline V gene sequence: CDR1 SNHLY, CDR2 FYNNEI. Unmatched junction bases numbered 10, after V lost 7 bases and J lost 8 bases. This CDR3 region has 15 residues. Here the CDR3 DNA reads TGTGCCAGCAAGCTCATAGCGGGAGGGCCTGATGAGCAGTTCTTC. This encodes CASKLIAGGPDEQFF.

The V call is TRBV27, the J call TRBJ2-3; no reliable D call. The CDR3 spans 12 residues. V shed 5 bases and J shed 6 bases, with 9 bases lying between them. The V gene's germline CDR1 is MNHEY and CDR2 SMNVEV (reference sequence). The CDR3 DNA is TGTGCCAGCAGTCTAACGTTTGATACGCAGTATTTT. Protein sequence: CASSLTFDTQYF.

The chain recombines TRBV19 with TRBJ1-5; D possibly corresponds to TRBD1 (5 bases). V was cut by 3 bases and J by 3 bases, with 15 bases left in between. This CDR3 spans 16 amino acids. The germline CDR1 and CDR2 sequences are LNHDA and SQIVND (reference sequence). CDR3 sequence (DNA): TGTGCCAGTAGTATCGGTTCGTCCAGGGACAATCAGCCCCAGCATTTT. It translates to CASSIGSSRDNQPQHF.

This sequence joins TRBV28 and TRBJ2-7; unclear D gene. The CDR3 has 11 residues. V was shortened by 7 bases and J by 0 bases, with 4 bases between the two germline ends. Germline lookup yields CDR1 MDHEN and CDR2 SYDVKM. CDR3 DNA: TGTGCCAGCACGAGCTCCTACGAGCAGTACTTC. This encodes CASTSSYEQYF.

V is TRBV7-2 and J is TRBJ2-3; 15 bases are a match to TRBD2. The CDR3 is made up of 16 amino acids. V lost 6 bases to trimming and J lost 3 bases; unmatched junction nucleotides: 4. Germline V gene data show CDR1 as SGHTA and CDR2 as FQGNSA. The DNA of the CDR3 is TGTGCCAGCAGGCGGACTAGCGGGGGGGCGACAGATACGCAGTATTTT. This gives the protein CASRRTSGGATDTQYF.

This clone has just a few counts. DNA for the CDR3: TGTGCCAGCACCCGAGGGGGGGCGGGGGGCTACACCTTC. Translating it yields CASTRGGAGGYTF. V and J are TRBV6-6 and TRBJ1-2; tentative D call: TRBD1 (6 bases). Trimming took off 7 bases at V and 8 bases at J, with 17 bases between the two ends. Germline CDR1 MNHNY, CDR2 SVGAGI (reference sequence). This CDR3 contains 13 residues.

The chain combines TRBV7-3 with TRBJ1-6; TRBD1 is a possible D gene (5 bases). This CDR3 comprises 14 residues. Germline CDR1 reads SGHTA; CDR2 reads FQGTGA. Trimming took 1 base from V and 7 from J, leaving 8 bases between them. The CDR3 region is CASSLNRRNSPLHF. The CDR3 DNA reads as TGTGCCAGCAGCTTAAACAGGAGAAATTCACCCCTCCACTTT.

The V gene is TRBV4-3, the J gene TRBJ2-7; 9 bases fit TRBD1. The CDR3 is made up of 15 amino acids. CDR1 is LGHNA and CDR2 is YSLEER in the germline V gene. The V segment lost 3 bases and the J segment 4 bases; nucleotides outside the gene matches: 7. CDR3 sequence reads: CASSQDRGAIYEQYF. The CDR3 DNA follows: TGCGCCAGCAGCCAGGACAGGGGCGCCATTTACGAGCAGTACTTC.

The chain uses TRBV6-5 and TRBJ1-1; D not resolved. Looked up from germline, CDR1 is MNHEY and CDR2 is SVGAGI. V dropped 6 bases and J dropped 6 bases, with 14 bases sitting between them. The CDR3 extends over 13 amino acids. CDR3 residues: CASRNDGDSEAFF. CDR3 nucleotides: TGTGCCAGCAGGAACGACGGAGACTCTGAAGCTTTCTTT.

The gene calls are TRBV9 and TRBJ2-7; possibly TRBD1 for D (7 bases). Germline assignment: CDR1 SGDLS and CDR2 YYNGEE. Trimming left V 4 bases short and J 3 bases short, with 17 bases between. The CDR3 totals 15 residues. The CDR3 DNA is TGTGCCAGCAGCCCCGCGGGGACAGTATTCTACGAGCAGTACTTC. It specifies CASSPAGTVFYEQYF. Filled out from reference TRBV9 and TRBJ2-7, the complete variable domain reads DSGVTQTPKHLITATGQRVTLRCSPRSGDLSVYWYQQSLDQGLQFLIQYYNGEERAKGNILERFSAQQFPDLHSELNLSSLELGDSALYFCASSPAGTVFYEQYFGPGTRLTVT.

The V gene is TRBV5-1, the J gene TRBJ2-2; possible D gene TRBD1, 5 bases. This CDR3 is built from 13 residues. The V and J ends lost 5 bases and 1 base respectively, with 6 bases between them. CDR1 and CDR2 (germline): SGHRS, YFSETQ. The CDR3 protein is CASRQGNTGELFF. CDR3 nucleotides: TGCGCCAGCAGGCAGGGGAACACCGGGGAGCTGTTTTTT. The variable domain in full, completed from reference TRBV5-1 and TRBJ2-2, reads KAGVTQTPRYLIKTRGQQVTLSCSPISGHRSVSWYQQTPGQGLQFLFEYFSETQRNKGNFPGRFSGRQFSNSRSEMNVSTLELGDSALYLCASRQGNTGELFFGEGSRLTVL.

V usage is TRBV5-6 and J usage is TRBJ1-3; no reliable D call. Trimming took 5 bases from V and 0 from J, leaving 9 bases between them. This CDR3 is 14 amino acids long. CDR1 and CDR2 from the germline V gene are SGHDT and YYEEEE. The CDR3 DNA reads TGTGCCAGCAGGCGGGGAGGCTCTGGAAACACCATATATTTT. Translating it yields CASRRGGSGNTIYF.

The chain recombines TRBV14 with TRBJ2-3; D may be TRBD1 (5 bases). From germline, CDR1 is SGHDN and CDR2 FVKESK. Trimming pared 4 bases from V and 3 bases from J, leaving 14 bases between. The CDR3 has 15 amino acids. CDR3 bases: TGTGCCAGCAGCCGGGGCAGGGTTGAGACAGATACGCAGTATTTT. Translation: CASSRGRVETDTQYF.

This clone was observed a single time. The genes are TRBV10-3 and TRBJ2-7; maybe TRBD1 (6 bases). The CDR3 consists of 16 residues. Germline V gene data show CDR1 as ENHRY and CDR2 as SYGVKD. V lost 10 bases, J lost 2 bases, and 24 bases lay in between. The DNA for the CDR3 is TGTGCCACCGAATCCTCGGGACACATGACCCCCTACGAGCAGTACTTC. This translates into CATESSGHMTPYEQYF.

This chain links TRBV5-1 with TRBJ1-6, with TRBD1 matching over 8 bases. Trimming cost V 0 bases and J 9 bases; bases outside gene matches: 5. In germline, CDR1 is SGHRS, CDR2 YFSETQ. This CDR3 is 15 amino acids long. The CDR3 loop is CASSLGRGQVSPLHF. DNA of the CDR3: TGCGCCAGCAGCTTGGGCAGGGGGCAGGTTTCACCCCTCCACTTT.

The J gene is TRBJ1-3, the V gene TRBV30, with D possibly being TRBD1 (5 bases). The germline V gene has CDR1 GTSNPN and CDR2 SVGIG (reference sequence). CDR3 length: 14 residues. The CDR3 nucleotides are TGTGACACCCCATGGGGGGGGGCTGGAAACACCATATATTTT. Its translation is CDTPWGGAGNTIYF.